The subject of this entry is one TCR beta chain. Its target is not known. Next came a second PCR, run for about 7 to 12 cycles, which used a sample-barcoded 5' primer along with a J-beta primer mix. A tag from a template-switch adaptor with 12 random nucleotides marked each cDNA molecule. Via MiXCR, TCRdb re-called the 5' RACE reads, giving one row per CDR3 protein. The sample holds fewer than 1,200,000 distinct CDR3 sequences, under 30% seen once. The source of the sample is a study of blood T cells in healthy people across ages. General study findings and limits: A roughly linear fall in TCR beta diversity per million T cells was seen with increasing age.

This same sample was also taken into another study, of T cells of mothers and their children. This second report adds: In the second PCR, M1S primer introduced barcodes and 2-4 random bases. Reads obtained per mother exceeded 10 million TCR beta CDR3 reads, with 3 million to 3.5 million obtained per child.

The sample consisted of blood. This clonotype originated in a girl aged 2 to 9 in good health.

CDR3 sequence reads: CSARDWEAGELFF. CDR3 nucleotides: TGCAGTGCTAGAGATTGGGAAGCCGGGGAGCTGTTTTTT. This chain connects TRBV20-1 to TRBJ2-2; D remains unclear. In germline, CDR1 is DFQATT, CDR2 SNEGSKA (reference sequence). This CDR3 has 13 amino acids. The V end was cut by 0 bases, the J end by 6 bases, with 8 bases between.